The 2 T cell receptor beta chains listed next were all sequenced from one sample in a study of blood T cell repertoires in COVID-19. Data came from immunoSEQ multiplex PCR; TCRdb stores just in-frame clones and leaves some out. The sample carries 150,000 to 200,000 clones, approximately 82% recorded once. Sequencing was done on a sample of PBMCs or T cells enriched from blood (not recorded which). The source of these receptors is a woman between 45 and 60 years old who had recovered from COVID-19.

The chain combines TRBV19 with TRBJ2-1, with D hard to call. Germline assignment: CDR1 LNHDA and CDR2 SQIVND (reference sequence). The CDR3 spans 13 residues. V was trimmed by 5 bases and J by 8 bases, leaving 13 bases between them. In nucleotides, the CDR3 is TGTGCCAGTAGTGATCGTAGTTACGATGAGCAGTTCTTC. It is translated as CASSDRSYDEQFF. Combining the CDR3 with reference TRBV19 and TRBJ2-1 gives the whole variable domain DGGITQSPKYLFRKEGQNVTLSCEQNLNHDAMYWYRQDPGQGLRLIYYSQIVNDFQKGDIAEGYSVSREKKESFPLTVTSAQKNPTAFYLCASSDRSYDEQFFGPGTRLTVL.

This sequence joins TRBV7-9 and TRBJ2-3; D uncertain. Looked up from germline, CDR1 is SEHNR and CDR2 is FQNEAQ (reference sequence). V was clipped by 4 bases and J by 4 bases, with 18 bases between them. The CDR3 loop spans 16 amino acids. The CDR3 sequence: CASSSRGAAGADTQYF. CDR3 DNA: TGTGCCAGCAGCTCCCGCGGAGCCGCCGGCGCAGATACGCAGTATTTT.